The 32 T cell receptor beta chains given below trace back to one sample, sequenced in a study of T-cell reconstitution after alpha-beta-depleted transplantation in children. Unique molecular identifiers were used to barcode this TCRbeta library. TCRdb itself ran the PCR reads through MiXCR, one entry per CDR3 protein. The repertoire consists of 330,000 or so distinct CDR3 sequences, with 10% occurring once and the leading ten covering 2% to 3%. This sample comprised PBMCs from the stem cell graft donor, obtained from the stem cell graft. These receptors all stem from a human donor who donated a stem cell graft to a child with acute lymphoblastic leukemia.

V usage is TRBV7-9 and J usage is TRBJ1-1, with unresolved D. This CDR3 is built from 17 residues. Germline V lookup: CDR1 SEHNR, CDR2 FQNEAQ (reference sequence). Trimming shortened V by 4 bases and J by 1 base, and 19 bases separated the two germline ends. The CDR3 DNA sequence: TGTGCCAGCAGCTACGGGTCGATTGGAGACCGGAACACTGAAGCTTTCTTT. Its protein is CASSYGSIGDRNTEAFF.

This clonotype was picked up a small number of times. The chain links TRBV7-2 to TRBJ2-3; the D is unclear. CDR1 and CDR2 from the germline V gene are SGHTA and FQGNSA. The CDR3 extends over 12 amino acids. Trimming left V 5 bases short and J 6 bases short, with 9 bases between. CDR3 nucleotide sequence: TGTGCCAGCAGCCCCTTCGGGGATACGCAGTATTTT. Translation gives CASSPFGDTQYF.

CDR3 region: CASSSMTGVLYGYTF. CDR3 DNA sequence: TGTGCCAGCAGCTCAATGACAGGGGTGCTGTATGGCTACACCTTC. This chain links TRBV5-4 with TRBJ1-2; TRBD1 matches at 8 bases. CDR3 length: 15 amino acids. After removal of 3 bases from V and 5 bases from J, the junction contained 9 bases not matched to a gene. CDR1 is SGHNT, CDR2 YYREEE, per germline (reference sequence).

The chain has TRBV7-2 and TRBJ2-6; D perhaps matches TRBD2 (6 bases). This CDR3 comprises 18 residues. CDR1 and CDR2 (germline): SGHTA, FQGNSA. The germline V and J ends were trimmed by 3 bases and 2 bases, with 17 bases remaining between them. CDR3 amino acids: CASSFARDPTTGANVLTF. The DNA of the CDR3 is TGTGCCAGCAGCTTCGCGCGGGACCCAACCACTGGGGCCAACGTCCTGACTTTC.

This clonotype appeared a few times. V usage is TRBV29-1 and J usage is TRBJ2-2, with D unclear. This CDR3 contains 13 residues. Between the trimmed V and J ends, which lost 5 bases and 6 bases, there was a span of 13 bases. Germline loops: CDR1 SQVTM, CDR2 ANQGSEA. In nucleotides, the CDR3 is TGCAGCGTTAACTTCCGAATAGCCGGGGAGCTGTTTTTT. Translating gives CSVNFRIAGELFF.

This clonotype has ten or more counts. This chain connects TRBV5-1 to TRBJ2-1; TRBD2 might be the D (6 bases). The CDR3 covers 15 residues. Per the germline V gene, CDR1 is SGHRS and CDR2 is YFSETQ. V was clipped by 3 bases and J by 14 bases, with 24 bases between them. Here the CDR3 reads CASSWAMTRQGGEFF. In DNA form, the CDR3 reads TGCGCCAGCAGCTGGGCGATGACTCGTCAGGGAGGCGAGTTCTTC.

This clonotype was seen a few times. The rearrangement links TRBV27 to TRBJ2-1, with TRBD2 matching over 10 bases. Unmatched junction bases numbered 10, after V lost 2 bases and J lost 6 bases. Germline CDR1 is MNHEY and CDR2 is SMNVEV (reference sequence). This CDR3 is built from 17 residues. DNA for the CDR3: TGTGCCAGCAGTTTACGGCCTAGCGGGAGTATCGCCAATGAGCAGTTCTTC. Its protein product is CASSLRPSGSIANEQFF.

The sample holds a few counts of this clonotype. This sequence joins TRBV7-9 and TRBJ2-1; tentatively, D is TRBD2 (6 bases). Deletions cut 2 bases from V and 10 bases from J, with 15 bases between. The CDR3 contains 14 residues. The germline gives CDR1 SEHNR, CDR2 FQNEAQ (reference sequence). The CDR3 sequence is CASSLTGVTKEQFF. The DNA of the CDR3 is TGTGCCAGCAGCTTAACGGGAGTGACTAAGGAGCAGTTCTTC.

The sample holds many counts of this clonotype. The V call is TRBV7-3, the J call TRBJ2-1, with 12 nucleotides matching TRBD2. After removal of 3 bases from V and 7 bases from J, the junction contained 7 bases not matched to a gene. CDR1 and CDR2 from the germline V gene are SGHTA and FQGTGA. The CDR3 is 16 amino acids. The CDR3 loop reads CASSFLAGGPGNEQFF. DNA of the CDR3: TGTGCCAGCAGCTTTCTAGCGGGAGGGCCGGGGAATGAGCAGTTCTTC.

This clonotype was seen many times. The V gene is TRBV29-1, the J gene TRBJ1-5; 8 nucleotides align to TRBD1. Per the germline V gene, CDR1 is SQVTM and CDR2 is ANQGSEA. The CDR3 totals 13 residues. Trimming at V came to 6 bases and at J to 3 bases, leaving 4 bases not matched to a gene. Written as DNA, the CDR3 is TGCAGCGTGAAACAGGGGGTCAATCAGCCCCAGCATTTT. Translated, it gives CSVKQGVNQPQHF.

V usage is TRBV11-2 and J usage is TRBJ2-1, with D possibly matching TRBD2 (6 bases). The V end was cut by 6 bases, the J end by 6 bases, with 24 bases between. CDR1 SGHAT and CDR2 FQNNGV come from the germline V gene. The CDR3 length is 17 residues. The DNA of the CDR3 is TGTGCCAGCAGTCCCATACGTTCCCGGGACGGGGGCAATGAGCAGTTCTTC. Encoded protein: CASSPIRSRDGGNEQFF.

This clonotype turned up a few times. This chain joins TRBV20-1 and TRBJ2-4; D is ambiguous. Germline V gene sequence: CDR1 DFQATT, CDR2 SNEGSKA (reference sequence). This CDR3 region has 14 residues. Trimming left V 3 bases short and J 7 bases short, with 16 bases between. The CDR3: CSASRVGLGNIQYF. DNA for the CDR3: TGCAGTGCTAGTAGGGTGGGATTAGGGAACATTCAGTACTTC.

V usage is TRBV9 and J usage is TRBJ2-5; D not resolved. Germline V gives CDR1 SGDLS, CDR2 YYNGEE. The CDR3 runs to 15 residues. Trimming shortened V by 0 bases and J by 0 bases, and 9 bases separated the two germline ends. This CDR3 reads CASSVEGVYQETQYF. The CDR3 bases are TGTGCCAGCAGCGTAGAGGGTGTGTACCAAGAGACCCAGTACTTC. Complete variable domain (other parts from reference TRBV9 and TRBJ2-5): DSGVTQTPKHLITATGQRVTLRCSPRSGDLSVYWYQQSLDQGLQFLIQYYNGEERAKGNILERFSAQQFPDLHSELNLSSLELGDSALYFCASSVEGVYQETQYFGPGTRLLVL.

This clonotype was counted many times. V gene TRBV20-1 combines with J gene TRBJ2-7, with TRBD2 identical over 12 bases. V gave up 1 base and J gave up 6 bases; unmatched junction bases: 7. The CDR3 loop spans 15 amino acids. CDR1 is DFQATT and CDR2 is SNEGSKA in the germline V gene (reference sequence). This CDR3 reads CSARGRTSGIGEQYF. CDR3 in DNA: TGCAGTGCTAGAGGTCGGACTAGCGGGATCGGCGAGCAGTACTTC.

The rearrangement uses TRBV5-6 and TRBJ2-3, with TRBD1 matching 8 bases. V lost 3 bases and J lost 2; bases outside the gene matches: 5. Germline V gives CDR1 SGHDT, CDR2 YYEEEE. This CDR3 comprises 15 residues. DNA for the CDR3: TGTGCCAGCAGCTGGGGGACAGGAATCACAGATACGCAGTATTTT. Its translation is CASSWGTGITDTQYF.

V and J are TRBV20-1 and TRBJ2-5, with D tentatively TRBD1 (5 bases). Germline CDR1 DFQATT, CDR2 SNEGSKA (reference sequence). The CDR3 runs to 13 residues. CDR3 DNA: TGCAGCCCAGCGCAGGGTACGGCAGAGACCCAGTACTTC. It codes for CSPAQGTAETQYF.

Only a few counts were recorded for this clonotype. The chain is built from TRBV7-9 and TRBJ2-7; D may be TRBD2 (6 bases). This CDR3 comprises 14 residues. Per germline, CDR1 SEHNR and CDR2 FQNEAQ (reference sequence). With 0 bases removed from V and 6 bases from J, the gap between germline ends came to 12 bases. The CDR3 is CASSLALGGVEQYF. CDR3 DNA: TGTGCCAGCAGCTTAGCGCTTGGCGGGGTCGAGCAGTACTTC.

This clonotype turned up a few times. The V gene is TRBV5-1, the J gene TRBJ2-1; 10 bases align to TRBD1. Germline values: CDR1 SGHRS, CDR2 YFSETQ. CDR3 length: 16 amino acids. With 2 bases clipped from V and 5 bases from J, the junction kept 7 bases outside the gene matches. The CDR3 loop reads CASSFTPGQGNNEQFF. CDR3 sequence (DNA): TGCGCCAGCAGCTTCACGCCGGGACAGGGGAACAATGAGCAGTTCTTC.

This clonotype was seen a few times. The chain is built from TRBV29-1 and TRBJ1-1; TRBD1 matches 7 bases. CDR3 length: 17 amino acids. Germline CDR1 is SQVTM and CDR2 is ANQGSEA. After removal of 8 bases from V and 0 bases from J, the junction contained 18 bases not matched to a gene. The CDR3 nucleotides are TGCAGCTACTTCGCCCCCAGGGGGGGATGGGTGAACACTGAAGCTTTCTTT. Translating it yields CSYFAPRGGWVNTEAFF.

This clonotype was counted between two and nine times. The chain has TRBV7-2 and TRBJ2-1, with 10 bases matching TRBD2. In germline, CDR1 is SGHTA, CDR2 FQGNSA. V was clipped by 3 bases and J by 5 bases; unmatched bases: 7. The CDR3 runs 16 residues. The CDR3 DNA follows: TGTGCCAGCAGCTTCGTAGCGGGAGGTCGTCACAATGAGCAGTTCTTC. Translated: CASSFVAGGRHNEQFF.

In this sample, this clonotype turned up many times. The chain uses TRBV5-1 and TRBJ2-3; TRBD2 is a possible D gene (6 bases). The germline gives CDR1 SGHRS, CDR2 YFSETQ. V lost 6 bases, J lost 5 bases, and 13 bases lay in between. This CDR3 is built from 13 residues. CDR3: CASTNVAVDTQYF. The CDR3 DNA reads TGCGCCAGCACGAATGTAGCGGTAGATACGCAGTATTTT. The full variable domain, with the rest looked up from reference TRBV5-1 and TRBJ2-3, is KAGVTQTPRYLIKTRGQQVTLSCSPISGHRSVSWYQQTPGQGLQFLFEYFSETQRNKGNFPGRFSGRQFSNSRSEMNVSTLELGDSALYLCASTNVAVDTQYFGPGTRLTVL.

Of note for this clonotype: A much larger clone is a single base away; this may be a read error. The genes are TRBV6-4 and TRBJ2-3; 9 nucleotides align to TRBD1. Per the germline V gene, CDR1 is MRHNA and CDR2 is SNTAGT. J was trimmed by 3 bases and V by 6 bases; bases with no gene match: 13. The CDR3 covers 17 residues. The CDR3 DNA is TGTGCCAGCAGCCCCCCTACTAACAGGGGGCTTACAGATACGCAGTATTTT. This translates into CASSPPTNRGLTDTQYF.

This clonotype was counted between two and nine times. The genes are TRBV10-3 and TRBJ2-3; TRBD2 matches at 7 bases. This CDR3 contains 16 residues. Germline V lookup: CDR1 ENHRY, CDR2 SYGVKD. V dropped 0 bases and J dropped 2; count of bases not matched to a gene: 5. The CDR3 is CAISESTLADTDTQYF. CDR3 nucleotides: TGTGCCATCAGTGAGTCGACTCTAGCGGACACAGATACGCAGTATTTT.

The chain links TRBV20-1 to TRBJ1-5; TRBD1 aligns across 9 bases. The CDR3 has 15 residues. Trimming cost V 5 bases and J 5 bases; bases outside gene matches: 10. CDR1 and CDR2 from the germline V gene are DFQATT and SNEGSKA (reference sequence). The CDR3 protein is CSAVTGGPRDQPQHF. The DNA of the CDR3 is TGCAGTGCTGTAACAGGGGGCCCTCGGGATCAGCCCCAGCATTTT.

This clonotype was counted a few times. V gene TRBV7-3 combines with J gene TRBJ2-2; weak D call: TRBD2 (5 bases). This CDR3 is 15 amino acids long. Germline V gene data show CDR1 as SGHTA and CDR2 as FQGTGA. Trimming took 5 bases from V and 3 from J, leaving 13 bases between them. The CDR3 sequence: CASSPTARDTGELFF. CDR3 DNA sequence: TGTGCCAGCAGCCCGACTGCGAGGGACACCGGGGAGCTGTTTTTT.

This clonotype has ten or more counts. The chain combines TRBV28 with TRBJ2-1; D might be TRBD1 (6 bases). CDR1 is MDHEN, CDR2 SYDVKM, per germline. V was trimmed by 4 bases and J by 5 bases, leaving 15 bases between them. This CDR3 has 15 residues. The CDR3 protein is CASSSVPGQNNEQFF. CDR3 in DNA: TGTGCCAGCAGTTCCGTACCGGGACAAAACAATGAGCAGTTCTTC. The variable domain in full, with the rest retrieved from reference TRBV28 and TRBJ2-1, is DVKVTQSSRYLVKRTGEKVFLECVQDMDHENMFWYRQDPGLGLRLIYFSYDVKMKEKGDIPEGYSVSREKKERFSLILESASTNQTSMYLCASSSVPGQNNEQFFGPGTRLTVL.

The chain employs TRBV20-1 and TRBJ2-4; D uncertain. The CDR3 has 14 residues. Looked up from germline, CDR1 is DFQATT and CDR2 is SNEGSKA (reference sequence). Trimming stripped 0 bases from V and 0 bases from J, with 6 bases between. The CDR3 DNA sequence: TGCAGTGCTAGAGATCCAACAGCCAAAAACATTCAGTACTTC. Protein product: CSARDPTAKNIQYF.

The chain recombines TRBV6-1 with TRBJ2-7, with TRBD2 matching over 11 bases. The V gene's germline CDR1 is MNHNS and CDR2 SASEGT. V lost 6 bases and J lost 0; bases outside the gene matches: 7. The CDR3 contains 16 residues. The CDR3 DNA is TGTGCCAGCAGGACCTTAGCGGGAGGGCTCTCCTACGAGCAGTACTTC. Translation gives CASRTLAGGLSYEQYF.

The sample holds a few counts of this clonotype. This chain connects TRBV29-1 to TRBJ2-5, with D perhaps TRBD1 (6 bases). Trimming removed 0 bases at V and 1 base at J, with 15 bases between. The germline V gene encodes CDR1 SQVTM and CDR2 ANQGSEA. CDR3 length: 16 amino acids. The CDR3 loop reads CSVEDTQQGFQETQYF. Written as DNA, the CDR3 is TGCAGCGTTGAAGATACCCAACAGGGATTCCAAGAGACCCAGTACTTC.

CDR3 protein: CASSSLAGAETQYF. The CDR3 region has the DNA TGTGCCAGCAGCTCTTTAGCGGGAGCGGAGACCCAGTACTTC. The chain links TRBV7-2 to TRBJ2-5; 9 bases align to TRBD2. Germline V CDR1 and CDR2: SGHTA, FQGNSA. This CDR3 spans 14 amino acids. Losses at the gene ends were 4 bases for V and 5 bases for J; bases not matched to a gene: 5.

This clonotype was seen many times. Here the CDR3 DNA reads TGTGCCAGCAGCTACGGACAGGGAGGCACTGAAGCTTTCTTT. It codes for CASSYGQGGTEAFF. The V call is TRBV6-5, the J call TRBJ1-1; 8 bases map to TRBD1. The CDR3 has 14 residues. After removal of 6 bases from V and 4 bases from J, the junction contained 7 bases not matched to a gene. CDR1 is MNHEY and CDR2 is SVGAGI in the germline V gene.

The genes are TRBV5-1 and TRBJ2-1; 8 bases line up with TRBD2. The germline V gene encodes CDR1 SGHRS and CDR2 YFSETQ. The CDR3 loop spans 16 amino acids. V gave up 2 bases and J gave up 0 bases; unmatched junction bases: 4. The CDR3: CASSFDAGGSYNEQFF. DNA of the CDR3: TGCGCCAGCAGCTTCGATGCGGGAGGCTCCTACAATGAGCAGTTCTTC.